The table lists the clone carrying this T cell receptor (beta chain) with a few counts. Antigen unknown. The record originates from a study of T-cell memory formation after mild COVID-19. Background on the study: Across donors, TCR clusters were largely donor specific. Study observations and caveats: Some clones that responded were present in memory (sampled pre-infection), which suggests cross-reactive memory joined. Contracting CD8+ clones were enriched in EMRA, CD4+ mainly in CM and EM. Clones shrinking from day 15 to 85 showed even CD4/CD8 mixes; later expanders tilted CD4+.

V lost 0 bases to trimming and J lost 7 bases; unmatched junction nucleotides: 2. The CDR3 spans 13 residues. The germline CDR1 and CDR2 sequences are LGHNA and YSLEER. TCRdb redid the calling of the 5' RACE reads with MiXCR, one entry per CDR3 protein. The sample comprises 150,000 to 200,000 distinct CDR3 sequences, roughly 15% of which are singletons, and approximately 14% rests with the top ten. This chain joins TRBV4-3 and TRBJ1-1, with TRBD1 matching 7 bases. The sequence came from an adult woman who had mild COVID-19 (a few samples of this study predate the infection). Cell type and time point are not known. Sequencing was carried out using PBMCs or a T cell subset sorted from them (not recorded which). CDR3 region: CASSQETGLEAFF. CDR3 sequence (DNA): TGCGCCAGCAGCCAAGAGACAGGGCTTGAAGCTTTCTTT.